The 6 T cell receptor beta chains in this list originate from one sample, sequenced in a study of beta chain features in type 1 diabetes. General study points: The study found moderately but significantly shorter TCRB CDR3s in all four CD4+ subsets of Type 1 diabetes patients.

Expressed TCRB transcripts were sequenced because the isolated RNA had all been reverse transcribed beforehand. Here immunoSEQ multiplex PCR was the method, and the copy in TCRdb shows in-frame clones only, minus some. The sample has approximately 280,000 clones, approximately 16% seen once. The antigens of these receptors remain unknown. The sample taken for sequencing was naive CD4+ T cells from blood. These receptors came from a man between 18 and 35 years old with type 1 diabetes.

V and J are TRBV6-5 and TRBJ1-1; tentatively, D is TRBD1 (6 bases). Trimming pared 5 bases from V and 4 bases from J, leaving 14 bases between. Germline V gives CDR1 MNHEY, CDR2 SVGAGI. The CDR3 covers 14 residues. The CDR3 region has the DNA TGTGCCAGCAGTCACAGGGTTGGGAGCACTGAAGCTTTCTTT. It yields the protein CASSHRVGSTEAFF.

This clone was seen only a few times. V gene TRBV9 combines with J gene TRBJ2-1, with TRBD2 matching 9 bases. V shed 0 bases, J shed 5 bases, and the junction held 9 bases outside the gene matches. The CDR3 spans 17 residues. CDR1 is SGDLS, CDR2 YYNGEE, per germline. Written as DNA, the CDR3 is TGTGCCAGCAGCGTAGAACTGCTAGCGGGATTCGACAATGAGCAGTTCTTC. It is translated as CASSVELLAGFDNEQFF.

The rearrangement uses TRBV21-1 and TRBJ1-4. TRBV21-1 is reported as a pseudogene. The CDR3 loop spans 14 amino acids. CDR3 in amino acids: CATERQSANEKLFF. The CDR3 DNA follows: TGTGCCACCGAAAGGCAGAGCGCTAATGAAAAACTGTTTTTT.

The genes are TRBV28 and TRBJ2-7; TRBD2 is a possible D gene (5 bases). The germline V gene has CDR1 MDHEN and CDR2 SYDVKM. This CDR3 region has 10 residues. CDR3 DNA: TGTGTGACGGGGAAGTACGAGCAGTACTTC. Its translation: CVTGKYEQYF.

This clone has just a few counts. The V gene is TRBV9, the J gene TRBJ2-7; D might be TRBD2 (6 bases). The CDR3 covers 14 residues. With 3 bases removed from V and 0 bases from J, the gap between germline ends came to 10 bases. Germline V gene lookup returns CDR1 SGDLS and CDR2 YYNGEE. The CDR3 DNA is TGTGCCAGCAGCGCGGGACTGTACTCCTACGAGCAGTACTTC. Its protein is CASSAGLYSYEQYF.

This clone showed up just a few times. This chain uses TRBV23-1 with TRBJ1-4; TRBD1 might be the D (5 bases). TRBV23-1 is noted as an ORF with a role that remains uncertain. This CDR3 region has 18 residues. V was trimmed by 1 base and J by 0 bases, leaving 15 bases between them. CDR3 protein: CASSQFRGIAATNEKLFF. The CDR3 bases are TGCGCCAGCAGTCAATTTAGGGGAATAGCTGCAACTAATGAAAAACTGTTTTTT.